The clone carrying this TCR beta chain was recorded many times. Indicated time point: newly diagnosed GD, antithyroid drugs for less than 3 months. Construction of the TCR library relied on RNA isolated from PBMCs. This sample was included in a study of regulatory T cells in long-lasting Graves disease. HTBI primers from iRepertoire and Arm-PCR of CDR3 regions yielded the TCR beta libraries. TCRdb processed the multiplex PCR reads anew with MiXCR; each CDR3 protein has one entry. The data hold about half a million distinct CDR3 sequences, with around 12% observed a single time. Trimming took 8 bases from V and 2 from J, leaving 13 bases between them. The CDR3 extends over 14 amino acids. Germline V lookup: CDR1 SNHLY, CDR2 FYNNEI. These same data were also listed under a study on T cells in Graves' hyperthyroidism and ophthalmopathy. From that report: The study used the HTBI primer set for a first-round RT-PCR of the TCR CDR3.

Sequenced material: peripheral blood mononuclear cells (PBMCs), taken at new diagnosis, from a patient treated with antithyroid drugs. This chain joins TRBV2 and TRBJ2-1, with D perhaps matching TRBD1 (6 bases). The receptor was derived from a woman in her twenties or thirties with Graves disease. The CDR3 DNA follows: TGTGCCAGCCGACCTTCAGGGGCCTACAATGAGCAGTTCTTC. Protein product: CASRPSGAYNEQFF.